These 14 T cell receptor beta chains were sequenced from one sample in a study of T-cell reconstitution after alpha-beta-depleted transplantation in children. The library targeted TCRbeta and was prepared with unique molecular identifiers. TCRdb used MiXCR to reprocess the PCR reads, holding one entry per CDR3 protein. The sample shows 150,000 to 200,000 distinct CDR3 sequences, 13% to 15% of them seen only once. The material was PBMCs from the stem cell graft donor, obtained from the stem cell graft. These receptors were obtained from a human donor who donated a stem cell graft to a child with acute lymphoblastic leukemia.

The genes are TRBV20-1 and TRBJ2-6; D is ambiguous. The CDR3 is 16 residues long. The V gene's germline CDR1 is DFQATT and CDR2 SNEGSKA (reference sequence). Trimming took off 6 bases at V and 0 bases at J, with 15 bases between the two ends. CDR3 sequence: CSAPLGRNSGANVLTF. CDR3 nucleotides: TGCAGTGCCCCTCTGGGCCGAAACTCTGGGGCCAACGTCCTGACTTTC.

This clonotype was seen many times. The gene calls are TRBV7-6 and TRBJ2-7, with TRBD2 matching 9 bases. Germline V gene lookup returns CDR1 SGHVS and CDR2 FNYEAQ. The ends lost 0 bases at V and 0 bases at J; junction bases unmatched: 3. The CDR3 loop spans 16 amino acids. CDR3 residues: CASSLASTSGSYEQYF. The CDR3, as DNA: TGTGCCAGCAGCTTAGCGTCGACTAGCGGCTCCTACGAGCAGTACTTC.

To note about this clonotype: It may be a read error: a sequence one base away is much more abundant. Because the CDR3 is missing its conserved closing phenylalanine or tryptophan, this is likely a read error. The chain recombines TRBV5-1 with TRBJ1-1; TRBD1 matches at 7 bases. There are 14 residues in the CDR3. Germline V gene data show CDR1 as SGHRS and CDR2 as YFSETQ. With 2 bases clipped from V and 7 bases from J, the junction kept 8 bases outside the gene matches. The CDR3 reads CASSLSTGMIEAFL. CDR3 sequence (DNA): TGCGCCAGCAGCTTATCGACAGGGATGATTGAAGCTTTCTTA.

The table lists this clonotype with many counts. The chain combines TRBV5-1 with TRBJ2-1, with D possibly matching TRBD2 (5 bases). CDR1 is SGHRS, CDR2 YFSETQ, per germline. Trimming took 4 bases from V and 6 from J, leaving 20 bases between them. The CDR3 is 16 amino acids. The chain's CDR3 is CASSPGRTAGGNEQFF. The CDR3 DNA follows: TGCGCCAGCAGCCCCGGTCGGACGGCGGGCGGCAATGAGCAGTTCTTC.

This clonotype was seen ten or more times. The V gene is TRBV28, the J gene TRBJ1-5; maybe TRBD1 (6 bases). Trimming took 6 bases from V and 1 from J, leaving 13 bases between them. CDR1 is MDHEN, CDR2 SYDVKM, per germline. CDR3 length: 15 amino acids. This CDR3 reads CASSRRTASNQPQHF. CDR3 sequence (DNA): TGTGCCAGCAGCCGACGGACAGCCAGCAATCAGCCCCAGCATTTT.

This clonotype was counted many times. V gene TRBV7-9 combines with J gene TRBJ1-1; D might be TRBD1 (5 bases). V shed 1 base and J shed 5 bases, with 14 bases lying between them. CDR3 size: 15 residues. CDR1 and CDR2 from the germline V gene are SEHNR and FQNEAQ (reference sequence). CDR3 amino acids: CASSLVDGGGTEAFF. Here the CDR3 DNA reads TGTGCCAGCAGCTTAGTTGATGGGGGGGGGACTGAAGCTTTCTTT.

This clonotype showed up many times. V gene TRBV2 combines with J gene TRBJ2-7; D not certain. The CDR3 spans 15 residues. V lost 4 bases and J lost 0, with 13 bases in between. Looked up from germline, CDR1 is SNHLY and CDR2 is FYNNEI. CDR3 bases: TGTGCCAGCAGTGCGGCGGATGCATACTCCTACGAGCAGTACTTC. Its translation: CASSAADAYSYEQYF. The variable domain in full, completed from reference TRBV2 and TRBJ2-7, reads EPEVTQTPSHQVTQMGQEVILRCVPISNHLYFYWYRQILGQKVEFLVSFYNNEISEKSEIFDDQFSVERPDGSNFTLKIRSTKLEDSAMYFCASSAADAYSYEQYFGPGTRLTVT.

The CDR3: CASSSWFGDEVETQYF. The CDR3 nucleotides are TGCGCCAGCAGTTCCTGGTTCGGGGATGAAGTAGAGACCCAGTACTTC. The chain recombines TRBV5-1 with TRBJ2-5, with D perhaps TRBD2 (5 bases). This CDR3 is 16 amino acids long. From germline, CDR1 is SGHRS and CDR2 YFSETQ. V was pared by 5 bases and J by 4 bases, with 21 bases between.

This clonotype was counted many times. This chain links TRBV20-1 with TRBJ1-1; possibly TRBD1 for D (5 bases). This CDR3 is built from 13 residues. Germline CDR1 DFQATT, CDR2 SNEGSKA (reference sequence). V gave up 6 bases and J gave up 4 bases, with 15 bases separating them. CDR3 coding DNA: TGCAGTGCCCCATTAGGGGCTGCCACTGAAGCTTTCTTT. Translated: CSAPLGAATEAFF.

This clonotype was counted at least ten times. CDR3 in amino acids: CASSLGPSGRLEQYF. The CDR3 DNA reads TGTGCCAGCAGCTTAGGGCCTAGCGGGAGGCTCGAGCAGTACTTC. V usage is TRBV7-2 and J usage is TRBJ2-7; 11 nucleotides match TRBD2. Germline V lookup: CDR1 SGHTA, CDR2 FQGNSA. This CDR3 region has 15 residues. J gave up 6 bases and V 1 base, and 5 bases lay outside the gene matches.

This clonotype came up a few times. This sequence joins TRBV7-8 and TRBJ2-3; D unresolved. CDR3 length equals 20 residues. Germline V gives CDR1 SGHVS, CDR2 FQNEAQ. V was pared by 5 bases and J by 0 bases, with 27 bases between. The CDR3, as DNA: TGTGCCAGCAGCCCACCAGCCCGTAAAAGTTGGACCTCTAGCACAGATACGCAGTATTTT. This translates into CASSPPARKSWTSSTDTQYF.

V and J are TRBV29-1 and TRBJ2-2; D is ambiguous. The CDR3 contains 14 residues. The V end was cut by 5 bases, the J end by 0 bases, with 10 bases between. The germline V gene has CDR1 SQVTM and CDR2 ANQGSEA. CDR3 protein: CSVRVNANTGELFF. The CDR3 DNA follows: TGCAGCGTTCGGGTCAACGCGAACACCGGGGAGCTGTTTTTT.

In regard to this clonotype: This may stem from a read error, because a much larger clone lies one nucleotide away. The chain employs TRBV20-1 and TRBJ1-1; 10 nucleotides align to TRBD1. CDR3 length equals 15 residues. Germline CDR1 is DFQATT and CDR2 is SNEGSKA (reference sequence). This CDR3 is CSAREVTGGDTEALF. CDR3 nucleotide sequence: TGCAGTGCTAGAGAGGTGACAGGGGGCGACACTGAAGCTTTGTTT.

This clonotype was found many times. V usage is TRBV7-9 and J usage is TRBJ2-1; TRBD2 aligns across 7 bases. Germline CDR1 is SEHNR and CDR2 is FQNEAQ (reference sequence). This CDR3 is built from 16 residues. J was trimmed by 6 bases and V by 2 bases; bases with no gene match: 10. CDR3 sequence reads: CASSLRAGTLLNEQFF. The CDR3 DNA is TGTGCCAGCAGCTTACGAGCGGGAACTCTCCTCAATGAGCAGTTCTTC.